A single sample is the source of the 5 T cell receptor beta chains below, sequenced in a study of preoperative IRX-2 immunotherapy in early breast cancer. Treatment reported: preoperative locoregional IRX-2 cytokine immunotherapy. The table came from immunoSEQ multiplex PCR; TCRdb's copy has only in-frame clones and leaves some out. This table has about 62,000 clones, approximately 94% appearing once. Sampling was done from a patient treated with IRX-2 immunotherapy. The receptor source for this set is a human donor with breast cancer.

CDR3 loop: CASSQVYGGDGFEQYF. CDR3 in DNA: TGTGCCAGCAGCCAAGTCTATGGGGGTGATGGCTTCGAGCAGTACTTC. The genes are TRBV4-2 and TRBJ2-7; possibly TRBD1 or TRBD2 for D (5 bases each). Germline V gene sequence: CDR1 LGHNA, CDR2 YNFKEQ. Trimming removed 1 base from V and 6 bases from J, with 19 bases in between. The length of the CDR3 is 16 residues.

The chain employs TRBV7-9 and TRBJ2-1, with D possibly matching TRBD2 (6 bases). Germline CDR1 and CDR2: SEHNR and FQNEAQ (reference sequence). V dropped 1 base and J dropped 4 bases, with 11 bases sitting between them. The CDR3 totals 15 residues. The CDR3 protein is CASSLVRGRYNEQFF. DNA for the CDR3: TGTGCCAGCAGCTTAGTTCGGGGGAGATACAATGAGCAGTTCTTC.

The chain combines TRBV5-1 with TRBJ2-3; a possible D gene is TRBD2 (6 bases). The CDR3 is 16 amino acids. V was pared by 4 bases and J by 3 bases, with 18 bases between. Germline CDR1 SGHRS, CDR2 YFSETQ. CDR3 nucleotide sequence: TGCGCCAGCAGCGGTGGCGTGGGAGGTGTAACAGATACGCAGTATTTT. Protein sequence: CASSGGVGGVTDTQYF.

CDR3 DNA sequence: TGTGCCAGCAGCTTGGCCATCTCCTACGAGCAGTACTTC. Its translation: CASSLAISYEQYF. This rearrangement joins TRBV5-6 to TRBJ2-7; D remains ambiguous. The V gene lost 0 bases and the J gene lost 0 bases, with 4 bases spanning the gap. Germline CDR1 and CDR2: SGHDT and YYEEEE. The CDR3 is 13 amino acids.

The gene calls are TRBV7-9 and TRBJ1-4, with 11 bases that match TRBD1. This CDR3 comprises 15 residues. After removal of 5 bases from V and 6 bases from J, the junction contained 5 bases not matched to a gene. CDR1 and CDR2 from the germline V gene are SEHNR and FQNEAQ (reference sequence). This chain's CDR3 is CASSRTGGRDEKLFF. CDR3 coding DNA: TGTGCCAGCAGCCGGACAGGGGGCCGGGATGAAAAACTGTTTTTT.